Following are 5 T cell receptor beta chains from one sample sequenced in a study of blood T cell repertoires in COVID-19. Libraries were prepared by immunoSEQ multiplex PCR; TCRdb keeps only in-frame clonotypes and omits some of them. Among around 330,000 clones listed, around 87% were seen once. Sequencing used peripheral blood. The receptors originated from a woman aged 50 to 60 with active or convalescent COVID-19.

The chain is built from TRBV27 and TRBJ2-7; a weak D match, TRBD1 (6 bases). Germline V gene data show CDR1 as MNHEY and CDR2 as SMNVEV (reference sequence). The CDR3 covers 13 residues. Trimming stripped 2 bases from V and 7 bases from J, with 12 bases between. Here the CDR3 reads CASSLQGRWEQYF. The CDR3 DNA follows: TGTGCCAGCAGTTTACAGGGGCGCTGGGAGCAGTACTTC.

The V call is TRBV2, the J call TRBJ2-7; possibly TRBD1 for D (5 bases). This CDR3 is 14 amino acids long. Trimming pared 0 bases from V and 5 bases from J, leaving 11 bases between. Germline V CDR1 and CDR2: SNHLY, FYNNEI. As DNA, the CDR3 is TGTGCCAGCAGTGAAGCGCACAGGTTCGACGAGCAGTACTTC. It translates to CASSEAHRFDEQYF.

The CDR3 coding sequence is TGTGCCACCAGCAAGGGGGGGTCCGGGGACACTGAAGCTTTCTTT. Translated: CATSKGGSGDTEAFF. The V and J genes are TRBV15 and TRBJ1-1; tentative D call: TRBD1 (6 bases). The CDR3 extends over 15 amino acids. Trimming shortened V by 4 bases and J by 3 bases, and 15 bases separated the two germline ends. The germline CDR1 and CDR2 sequences are LNHNV and YYDKDF (reference sequence).

This clone was counted at least ten times. The V gene is TRBV3-1 (or the pseudogene TRBV3-2), the J gene TRBJ1-2; 9 nucleotides align to TRBD1. Trimming at V came to 4 bases and at J to 0 bases, leaving 6 bases not matched to a gene. The germline V gene encodes CDR1 LGHDT and CDR2 YNNKEL (reference sequence). The length of the CDR3 is 16 residues. CDR3 region: CASSRGQGPTNYGYTF. DNA of the CDR3: TGTGCCAGCAGCCGAGGACAGGGGCCAACTAACTATGGCTACACCTTC.

The rearrangement uses TRBV9 and TRBJ1-6, with a tentative D call TRBD1 (5 bases). The CDR3 loop spans 16 amino acids. The ends were cut back, 4 bases at V and 5 bases at J, with 16 bases in the middle. CDR1 is SGDLS and CDR2 is YYNGEE in the germline V gene. This CDR3 reads CASSPSSGSHNSPLHF. In DNA form, the CDR3 reads TGTGCCAGCAGCCCATCCTCAGGGTCCCATAATTCACCCCTCCACTTT.